This TCR beta chain was obtained from a study of blood T cell repertoires in COVID-19. In the study overall: COVID-19 samples from acute and convalescent phases originated in the United States, Italy and Spain. The cDNA or gDNA used as material had been derived from T cells, B-cell-depleted T cells, or PBMCs.

Looked up from germline, CDR1 is MGHRA and CDR2 is YSYEKL. J lost 4 bases, V lost 1 base, and 3 bases had no gene match. This CDR3 is built from 14 residues. In the original analysis: Reference gene primers were amplified, and this amplification served to estimate nucleated cell counts. Clones were sequenced by immunoSEQ multiplex PCR, and TCRdb holds only the in-frame ones, with some missing. The V and J calls and clone size are taken from that table; D and trimming were inferred from the DNA. The table has 55,000 to 80,000 clones, 80% to 90% seen once. The sequence came from a middle-aged man with active COVID-19. Sequenced sample: peripheral blood. The genes are TRBV4-1 and TRBJ2-7, with TRBD1 matching over 8 bases. The CDR3 DNA sequence: TGCGCCAGCAGCCAAGGCAGGGGGCTTTACGAGCAGTACTTC. Protein product: CASSQGRGLYEQYF.